A selection of T cell receptor beta chains follows, all from one sample in a study of breast tumors, draining lymph nodes, adjacent tissues. TCRdb passed the multiplex PCR reads through MiXCR, listing each CDR3 protein once. Among 150,000 to 200,000 distinct CDR3 sequences listed, about 34% were seen once. The sequenced material came from axillary lymph node tissue. The source of these receptors is a female donor with breast cancer. Some clones in this sample may be carry-over from other donors' samples. CDR3s include the opening cysteine and the closing phenylalanine or tryptophan. D genes are given only for firm matches. Only part of the rows carry a size: once, few, many, or a class if the clone is expanded.

D: NA
size: NA
V: TRBV3-1
J: TRBJ1-5
DNA: TGTGCCAGCAGCCAAGAGGCGCCTGGGGGTCAGCCCCAGCATTTT
CDR3: CASSQEAPGGQPQHF

D: NA
size: many
V: TRBV5-1
J: TRBJ2-2
DNA: TGCGCCAGCGGGCCCAGTACCGGGGAGCTGTTTTTT
CDR3: CASGPSTGELFF

D: NA
size: many
V: TRBV28
J: TRBJ2-5
DNA: TGTGCCAGCAGTTTTGGGGGCCAAGAGACCCAGTACTTC
CDR3: CASSFGGQETQYF

D: TRBD2
size: NA
V: TRBV7-8
J: TRBJ2-2
DNA: TGTGCCAGCAGGGGAGGGTACCCCGGGGAGCTGTTTTTT
CDR3: CASRGGYPGELFF

D: TRBD1
size: NA
V: TRBV6-1
J: TRBJ2-7
DNA: TGTGCCAGCAGACCGGGACAGGGGTTAGGCGAGCAGTACTTC
CDR3: CASRPGQGLGEQYF

D: TRBD2
size: NA
V: TRBV28
J: TRBJ2-5
DNA: TGTGCCAGCAAAACGGGAGGGCCTGGAGAGGCCCAGTGCTTC
CDR3: CASKTGGPGEAQCF

D: NA
size: NA
V: TRBV6-2/TRBV6-3
J: TRBJ1-6
DNA: TGTGCCAGCAGATCACCCCTCCACTTT
CDR3: CASRSPLHF

D: TRBD2
size: many
V: TRBV29-1
J: TRBJ2-7
DNA: TGCAGCGTTGAGGGGGGGGACTCCTACGAGCAGTACTTC
CDR3: CSVEGGDSYEQYF

D: TRBD1
size: many
V: TRBV20-1
J: TRBJ1-2
DNA: TGCAGTGCTAGAGACAGACAGGGGGCAGGATATGGCTACACCTTC
CDR3: CSARDRQGAGYGYTF

D: NA
size: many
V: TRBV10-3
J: TRBJ1-1
DNA: TGTGCCATCAGTGAGTTTATGAGGAACACTGAAGCTTTCTTT
CDR3: CAISEFMRNTEAFF

D: NA
size: once
V: TRBV25-1
J: TRBJ1-4
DNA: TGTGCCAGCAGTGAATTCGGGGGCACCAATGAAAAACCGTTTTTT
CDR3: CASSEFGGTNEKPFF

D: TRBD2
size: many
V: TRBV7-9
J: TRBJ2-1
DNA: TGTGCCAGCAGCTTTGTCCCGGGACTAGTAGCCAATGAGCAGTTCTTC
CDR3: CASSFVPGLVANEQFF

D: TRBD2
size: NA
V: TRBV10-1
J: TRBJ2-5
DNA: TGCGCCAGCAGTGGGACGACTCTAGCGGGGACTACCGGGACCCAGTACTTC
CDR3: CASSGTTLAGTTGTQYF

D: NA
size: many
V: TRBV28
J: TRBJ1-5
DNA: TGTGCCAGCGTAACAGGGTTTTTTCATCAGCCCCAGCATTTT
CDR3: CASVTGFFHQPQHF

D: TRBD2
size: many
V: TRBV2
J: TRBJ2-7
DNA: TGTGCCAGCAGGGGACTCGGCGGGGGGACCTACGAGCAGTACTTC
CDR3: CASRGLGGGTYEQYF

D: NA
size: many
V: TRBV5-1
J: TRBJ2-3
DNA: TGCGCCAGCAGCCCTCTAGGGTCTCCTAGCACAGATACGCAGTATTTT
CDR3: CASSPLGSPSTDTQYF

D: NA
size: many
V: TRBV20-1
J: TRBJ2-5
DNA: TGCAGTGCTAGGGGACCACAAGAGACCCAGTACTTC
CDR3: CSARGPQETQYF

D: TRBD2
size: many
V: TRBV6-1
J: TRBJ2-1
DNA: TGTGCCAGCAGGAGGGGAGCGGGGGGAAGCTCCTACAATGAGCAGTTCTTC
CDR3: CASRRGAGGSSYNEQFF

D: NA
size: few
V: TRBV28
J: TRBJ2-3
DNA: TGTGCCATCAGTTTGGGTGTACCGGGAACCTCCACAGATACGCAGTATTTT
CDR3: CAISLGVPGTSTDTQYF

D: NA
size: NA
V: TRBV2
J: TRBJ2-1
DNA: TGTGCCAGCGAGTATAGCAGAGGCAATGAGCAGTTCTTC
CDR3: CASEYSRGNEQFF

D: NA
size: many
V: TRBV27
J: TRBJ1-6
DNA: TGTGCCAGCAGTTCGGGGTTGAATTCACCCCTCCACTTT
CDR3: CASSSGLNSPLHF

D: TRBD1
size: NA
V: TRBV28
J: TRBJ1-2
DNA: TGTGCCAGCATTCAGGCCCCGGGGACAGTGGGGGGCTACACCTTC
CDR3: CASIQAPGTVGGYTF